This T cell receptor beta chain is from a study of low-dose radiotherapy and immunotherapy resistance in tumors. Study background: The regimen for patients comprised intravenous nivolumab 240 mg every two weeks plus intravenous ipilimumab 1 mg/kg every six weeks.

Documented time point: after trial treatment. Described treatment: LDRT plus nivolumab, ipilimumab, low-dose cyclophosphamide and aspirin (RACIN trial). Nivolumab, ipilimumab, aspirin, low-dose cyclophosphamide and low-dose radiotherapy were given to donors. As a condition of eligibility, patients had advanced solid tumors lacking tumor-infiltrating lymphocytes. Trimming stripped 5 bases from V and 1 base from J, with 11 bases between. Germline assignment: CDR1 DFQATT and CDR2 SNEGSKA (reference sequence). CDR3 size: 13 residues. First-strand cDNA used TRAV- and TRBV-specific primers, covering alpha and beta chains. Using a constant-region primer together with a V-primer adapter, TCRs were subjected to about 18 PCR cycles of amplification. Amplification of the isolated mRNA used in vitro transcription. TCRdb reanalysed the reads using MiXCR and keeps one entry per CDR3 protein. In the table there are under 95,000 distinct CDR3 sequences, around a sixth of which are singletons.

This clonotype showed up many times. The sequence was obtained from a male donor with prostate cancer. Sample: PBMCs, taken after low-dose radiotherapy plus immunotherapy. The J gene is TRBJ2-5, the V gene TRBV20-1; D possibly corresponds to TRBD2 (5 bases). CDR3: CSAFERFQETQYF. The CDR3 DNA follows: TGCAGTGCTTTTGAGCGGTTCCAAGAGACCCAGTACTTC.